These 11 T cell receptor beta chains were sequenced from one sample in a study of T cell responses to AZD1222 COVID-19 vaccine. Data came from immunoSEQ multiplex PCR; TCRdb stores just in-frame clones and leaves some out. Among 150,000 or so clones listed, roughly 87% were seen once. The material sequenced was peripheral blood, taken on day 0 of AZD1222 vaccination. The receptors stem from an adult in good health.

In this sample, this clone turned up once. The chain is built from TRBV25-1 and TRBJ1-1; TRBD1 is a possible D gene (5 bases). In germline, CDR1 is MGHDK, CDR2 SYGVNS. The CDR3 is 15 residues long. V was shortened by 8 bases and J by 0 bases, with 16 bases between the two germline ends. The CDR3 here is CASRGIGTMNTEAFF. The CDR3 nucleotides are TGTGCCAGCCGGGGAATAGGGACCATGAACACTGAAGCTTTCTTT.

The chain couples TRBV18 to TRBJ1-2, with a tentative D call TRBD1 (5 bases). CDR1 and CDR2 from the germline V gene are KGHSH and LQKENI. The V end lost 3 bases, the J end lost 3 bases, and 14 bases lay between the germline ends. CDR3 size: 15 residues. Here the CDR3 reads CASSPNQGTYYGYTF. The CDR3 nucleotides read TGTGCCAGCTCACCTAATCAGGGCACGTACTATGGCTACACCTTC. Drawing the rest from reference TRBV18 and TRBJ1-2, the complete variable domain is NAGVMQNPRHLVRRRGQEARLRCSPMKGHSHVYWYRQLPEEGLKFMVYLQKENIIDESGMPKERFSAEFPKEGPSILRIQQVVRGDSAAYFCASSPNQGTYYGYTFGSGTRLTVV.

The chain carries TRBV19 and TRBJ1-2; TRBD1 agrees at 9 bases. V dropped 6 bases and J dropped 3; count of bases not matched to a gene: 5. The CDR3 is 14 residues long. Germline V lookup: CDR1 LNHDA, CDR2 SQIVND (reference sequence). The CDR3 loop is CASRGQGMHYGYTF. The CDR3 nucleotides read TGTGCCAGTAGGGGACAGGGTATGCACTATGGCTACACCTTC. Full variable domain (rest looked up from reference TRBV19 and TRBJ1-2): DGGITQSPKYLFRKEGQNVTLSCEQNLNHDAMYWYRQDPGQGLRLIYYSQIVNDFQKGDIAEGYSVSREKKESFPLTVTSAQKNPTAFYLCASRGQGMHYGYTFGSGTRLTVV.

The CDR3 here is CASSPQDRVVHEQFF. Here the CDR3 DNA reads TGTGCCAGCAGCCCCCAGGACAGGGTAGTCCATGAGCAGTTCTTC. The V and J genes are TRBV11-2 and TRBJ2-1; the match to TRBD1 covers 8 bases. Germline V gene sequence: CDR1 SGHAT, CDR2 FQNNGV. The CDR3 has 15 residues. J was trimmed by 8 bases and V by 5 bases; bases with no gene match: 11.

The chain uses TRBV6-5 and TRBJ1-1; no clear D gene. The CDR3 has 13 amino acids. V shed 5 bases and J shed 5 bases, with 12 bases lying between them. Germline V CDR1 and CDR2: MNHEY, SVGAGI. The CDR3 protein is CASSRPGWTEAFF. DNA for the CDR3: TGTGCCAGCAGTCGGCCGGGGTGGACTGAAGCTTTCTTT.

CDR3 amino acids: CASSYGQDNSPLHF. Here the CDR3 DNA reads TGCGCCAGCAGCTACGGACAGGATAATTCACCCCTCCACTTT. The rearrangement links TRBV5-1 to TRBJ1-6; 7 bases line up with TRBD1. V lost 3 bases and J lost 5; bases outside the gene matches: 2. This CDR3 spans 14 amino acids. Germline CDR1 SGHRS, CDR2 YFSETQ.

This sequence joins TRBV27 and TRBJ2-3; 9 nucleotides align to TRBD2. Germline CDR1 and CDR2: MNHEY and SMNVEV (reference sequence). V shed 9 bases and J 1 base; nucleotides not matched to a gene: 2. This CDR3 is 13 amino acids long. CDR3 sequence reads: CASRLAGTDTQYF. The DNA of the CDR3 is TGTGCCAGTAGACTAGCGGGCACAGATACGCAGTATTTT.

The chain couples TRBV5-8 to TRBJ2-7, with 7 bases aligning to TRBD1. The V gene's germline CDR1 is SGHTS and CDR2 YDEGEE. The CDR3 has 13 residues. The junction had 7 bases not matched to a gene; V was cut back by 4 bases and J by 6 bases. The CDR3, as DNA: TGTGCCAGCAGCGTGGGACAGAGGGGCGAGCAGTACTTC. Translating gives CASSVGQRGEQYF. Drawing the rest from reference TRBV5-8 and TRBJ2-7, the complete variable domain is EAGVTQSPTHLIKTRGQQATLRCSPISGHTSVYWYQQALGLGLQFLLWYDEGEERNRGNFPPRFSGRQFPNYSSELNVNALELEDSALYLCASSVGQRGEQYFGPGTRLTVT.

The chain combines TRBV4-2 with TRBJ2-7, with 7 bases identical to TRBD1. Germline loops: CDR1 LGHNA, CDR2 YNFKEQ. V lost 2 bases, J lost 3 bases, and 4 bases stayed unmatched. CDR3 length equals 14 residues. The CDR3 DNA reads as TGTGCCAGCAGCCAACCGGGACAGATCTACGAGCAGTACTTC. Amino acid sequence: CASSQPGQIYEQYF.

The J gene is TRBJ2-1, the V gene TRBV5-6; TRBD2 matches at 12 bases. Trimming removed 0 bases from V and 4 bases from J; junction bases left unmatched: 5. The CDR3 length is 17 residues. Germline V CDR1 and CDR2: SGHDT, YYEEEE. CDR3 loop: CASSLGALAGGYNEQFF. CDR3 nucleotides: TGTGCCAGCAGCTTGGGGGCCCTAGCGGGAGGGTACAATGAGCAGTTCTTC.

The chain couples TRBV11-2 to TRBJ1-2, with D uncertain. Germline loops: CDR1 SGHAT, CDR2 FQNNGV. The CDR3 has 15 amino acids. V lost 5 bases and J lost 7, with 20 bases in between. CDR3: CASSPLQPLRGGYTF. DNA for the CDR3: TGTGCCAGCAGCCCATTACAACCCCTTCGGGGTGGCTACACCTTC.